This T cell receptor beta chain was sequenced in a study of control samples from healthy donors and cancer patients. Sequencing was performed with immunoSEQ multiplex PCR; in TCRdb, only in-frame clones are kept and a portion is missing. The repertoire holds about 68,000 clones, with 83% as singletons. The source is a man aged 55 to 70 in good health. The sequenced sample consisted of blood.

The CDR3 DNA reads TGTGCCAGCAGCCAAGTGGTTCGGGGGACCCTCTACAATGAGCAGTTCTTC. It specifies CASSQVVRGTLYNEQFF. The V gene is TRBV3-1 (or the pseudogene TRBV3-2), the J gene TRBJ2-1, with a tentative D call TRBD2 (6 bases). V was pared by 1 base and J by 3 bases, with 16 bases between. The CDR3 has 17 amino acids. Per germline, CDR1 LGHDT and CDR2 YNNKEL (reference sequence).